These 2 T cell receptor beta chains came from one sample sequenced in a study of cytomegalovirus exposure and HLA in healthy donors. The study ran its PCR with 60 Vbeta and 13 Jbeta primers. The method was immunoSEQ multiplex PCR; TCRdb's version includes in-frame clones alone and lacks a portion of them. The data show roughly 140,000 clones, approximately 77% seen once. Sequenced: PBMCs. The receptor set was obtained from a man between 18 and 29 years old in good health and CMV-seronegative.

The gene calls are TRBV14 and TRBJ2-1, with D possibly being TRBD2 (5 bases). The V gene lost 1 base and the J gene lost 6 bases, with 7 bases spanning the gap. Germline-derived CDR1 and CDR2 are SGHDN and FVKESK. The CDR3 consists of 13 residues. The CDR3 nucleotides are TGTGCCAGCAGCCAAGGGGAGCGCAATGAGCAGTTCTTC. Its translation is CASSQGERNEQFF. Together with reference TRBV14 and TRBJ2-1, the CDR3 gives the full variable domain: EAGVTQFPSHSVIEKGQTVTLRCDPISGHDNLYWYRRVMGKEIKFLLHFVKESKQDESGMPNNRFLAERTGGTYSTLKVQPAELEDSGVYFCASSQGERNEQFFGPGTRLTVL.

The chain employs TRBV15 and TRBJ2-5, with D perhaps matching TRBD1 (6 bases). CDR3 length: 15 amino acids. CDR1 is LNHNV and CDR2 is YYDKDF in the germline V gene (reference sequence). The V gene lost 3 bases and the J gene lost 1 base, with 12 bases spanning the gap. Written as DNA, the CDR3 is TGTGCCACCAGCAGCGGGGACACCCTCCAAGAGACCCAGTACTTC. As protein: CATSSGDTLQETQYF.